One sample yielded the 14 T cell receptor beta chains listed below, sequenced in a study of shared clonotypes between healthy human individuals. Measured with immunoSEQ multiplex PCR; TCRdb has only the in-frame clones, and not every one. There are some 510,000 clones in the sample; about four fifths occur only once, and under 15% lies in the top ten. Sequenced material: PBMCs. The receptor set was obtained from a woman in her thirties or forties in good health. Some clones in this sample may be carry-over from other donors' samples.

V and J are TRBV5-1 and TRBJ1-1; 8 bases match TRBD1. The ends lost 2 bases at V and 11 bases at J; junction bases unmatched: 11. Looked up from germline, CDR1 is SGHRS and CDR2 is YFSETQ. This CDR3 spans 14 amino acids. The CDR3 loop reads CASSFNSGQGEAFF. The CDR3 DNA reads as TGCGCCAGCAGCTTCAATTCAGGACAGGGCGAGGCTTTCTTT.

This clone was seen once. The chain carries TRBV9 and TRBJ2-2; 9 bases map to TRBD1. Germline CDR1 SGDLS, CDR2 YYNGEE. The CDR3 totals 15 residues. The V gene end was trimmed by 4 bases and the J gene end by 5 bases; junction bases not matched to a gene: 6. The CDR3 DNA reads TGTGCCAGCAGCCCCTGGGACAGGGTAACCGGGGAGCTGTTTTTT. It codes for CASSPWDRVTGELFF.

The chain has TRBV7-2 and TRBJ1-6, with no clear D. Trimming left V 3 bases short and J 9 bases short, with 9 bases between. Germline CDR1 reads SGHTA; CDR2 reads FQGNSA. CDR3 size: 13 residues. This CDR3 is CASSLERLSPLHF. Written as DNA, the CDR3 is TGTGCCAGCAGCTTGGAGCGCCTTTCACCCCTCCACTTT.

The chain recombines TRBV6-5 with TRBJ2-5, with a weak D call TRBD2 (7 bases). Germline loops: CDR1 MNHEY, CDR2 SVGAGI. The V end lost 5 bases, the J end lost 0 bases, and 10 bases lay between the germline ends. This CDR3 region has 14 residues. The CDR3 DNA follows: TGTGCCAGCAGTGAGGGGGGGTACCAAGAGACCCAGTACTTC. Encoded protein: CASSEGGYQETQYF.

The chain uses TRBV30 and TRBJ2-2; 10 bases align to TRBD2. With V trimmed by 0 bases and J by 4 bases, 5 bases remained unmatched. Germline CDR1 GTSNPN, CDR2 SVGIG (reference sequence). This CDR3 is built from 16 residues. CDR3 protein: CAWSVALAGVTGELFF. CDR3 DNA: TGTGCCTGGAGTGTCGCCCTAGCGGGAGTCACCGGGGAGCTGTTTTTT.

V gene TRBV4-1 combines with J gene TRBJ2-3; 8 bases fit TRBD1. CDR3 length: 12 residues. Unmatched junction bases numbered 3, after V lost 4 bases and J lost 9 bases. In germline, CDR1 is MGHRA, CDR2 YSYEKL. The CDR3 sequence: CASSPRQGTQYF. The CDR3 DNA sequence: TGCGCCAGCAGCCCTCGACAGGGGACGCAGTATTTT.

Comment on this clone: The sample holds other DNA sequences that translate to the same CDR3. The CDR3 sequence: CASSLGGSNTEAFF. CDR3 DNA sequence: TGTGCCAGCAGCTTAGGAGGAAGCAACACTGAAGCTTTCTTT. The chain has TRBV7-3 and TRBJ1-1, with unresolved D. The length of the CDR3 is 14 residues. Germline CDR1 and CDR2: SGHTA and FQGTGA. V gave up 2 bases and J gave up 2 bases, with 9 bases separating them. Drawing the rest from reference TRBV7-3 and TRBJ1-1, the complete variable domain is GAGVSQTPSNKVTEKGKYVELRCDPISGHTALYWYRQSLGQGPEFLIYFQGTGAADDSGLPNDRFFAVRPEGSVSTLKIQRTERGDSAVYLCASSLGGSNTEAFFGQGTRLTVV.

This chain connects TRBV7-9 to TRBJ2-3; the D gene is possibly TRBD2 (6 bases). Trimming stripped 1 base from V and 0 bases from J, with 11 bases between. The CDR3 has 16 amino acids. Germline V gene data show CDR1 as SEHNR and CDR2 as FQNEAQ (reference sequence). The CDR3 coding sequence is TGTGCCAGCAGCTTAGTAGGCGGGACTAGCACAGATACGCAGTATTTT. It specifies CASSLVGGTSTDTQYF.

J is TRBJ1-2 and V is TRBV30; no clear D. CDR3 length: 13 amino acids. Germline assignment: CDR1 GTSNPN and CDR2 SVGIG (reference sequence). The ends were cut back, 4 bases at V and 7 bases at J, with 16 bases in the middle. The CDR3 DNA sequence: TGTGCCTGGAACGGGCTTAATCTGGGTGGCTACACCTTC. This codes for CAWNGLNLGGYTF.

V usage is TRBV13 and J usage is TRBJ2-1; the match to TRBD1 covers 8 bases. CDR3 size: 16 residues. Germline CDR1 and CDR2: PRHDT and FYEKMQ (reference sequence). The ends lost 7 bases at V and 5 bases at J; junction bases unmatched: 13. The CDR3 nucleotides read TGTGCCAGCACCCTTGGGGGCAGGGGGCTGCACAATGAGCAGTTCTTC. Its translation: CASTLGGRGLHNEQFF.

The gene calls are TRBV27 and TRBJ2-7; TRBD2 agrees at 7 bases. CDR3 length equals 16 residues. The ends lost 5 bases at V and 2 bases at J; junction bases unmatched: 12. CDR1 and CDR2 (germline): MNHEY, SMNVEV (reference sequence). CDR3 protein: CASSLILAGTPYEQYF. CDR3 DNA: TGTGCCAGCAGTCTGATCTTAGCGGGCACCCCCTACGAGCAGTACTTC.

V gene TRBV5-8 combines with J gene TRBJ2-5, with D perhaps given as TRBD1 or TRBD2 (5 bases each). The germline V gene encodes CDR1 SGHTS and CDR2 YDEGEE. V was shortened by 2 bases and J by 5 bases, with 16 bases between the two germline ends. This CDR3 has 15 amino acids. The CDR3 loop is CASSFRGRGVETQYF. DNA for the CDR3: TGTGCCAGCAGCTTCCGGGGAAGGGGAGTTGAGACCCAGTACTTC.

The CDR3 here is CATSREGGNANTGELFF. CDR3 sequence (DNA): TGTGCCACCAGCAGAGAAGGTGGAAATGCGAACACCGGGGAGCTGTTTTTT. The rearrangement joins TRBV15 to TRBJ2-2; D is uncertain. Trimming shortened V by 0 bases and J by 0 bases, and 11 bases separated the two germline ends. Germline V gene sequence: CDR1 LNHNV, CDR2 YYDKDF (reference sequence). The CDR3 contains 17 residues.

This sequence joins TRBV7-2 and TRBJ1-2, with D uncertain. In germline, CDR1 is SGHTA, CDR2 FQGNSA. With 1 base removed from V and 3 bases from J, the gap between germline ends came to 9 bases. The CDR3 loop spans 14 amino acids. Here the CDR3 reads CASSLVTSHYGYTF. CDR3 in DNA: TGTGCCAGCAGCTTAGTGACAAGTCACTATGGCTACACCTTC.